A selection of T cell receptor beta chains follows, all from one sample in a study of hypomethylating agent response in myelodysplastic syndrome. Repertoires were generated with immunoSEQ multiplex PCR, while TCRdb's copy carries only in-frame clones and drops some. The sample lists about 1,800 clones; 65% to 90% were seen once. The specimen comprised bone marrow, sampled before or after starting hypomethylating agent treatment for myelodysplastic syndrome (not recorded which). All receptors come from a human donor with myelodysplastic syndrome. Both conserved end residues are trimmed from each CDR3. Fields, in order: CDR3 length, clone size, J gene, D gene, V gene, CDR3 protein. D genes are given only for firm matches. The size of a clone is reported for some rows only, either as once, few or many, or as a class for expanded clones.

CDR3 length: 13
clone size: -
J gene: TRBJ2-1
D gene: TRBD2
V gene: TRBV5-1
CDR3 protein: ASSTATSGLNEQF

CDR3 length: 13
clone size: -
J gene: TRBJ2-1
D gene: TRBD2
V gene: TRBV9
CDR3 protein: ASGETSLPLNEQF

CDR3 length: 13
clone size: once
J gene: TRBJ2-2
D gene: -
V gene: TRBV21-1
CDR3 protein: ASSGGGPNTGELF

CDR3 length: 13
clone size: -
J gene: TRBJ2-2
D gene: -
V gene: TRBV6-1
CDR3 protein: ASSLQGGGTGELF

CDR3 length: 12
clone size: -
J gene: TRBJ2-1
D gene: TRBD1
V gene: TRBV12-5
CDR3 protein: ASALDRGQDEQF

CDR3 length: 15
clone size: -
J gene: TRBJ2-1
D gene: -
V gene: TRBV19
CDR3 protein: ASSPRPLGAAYNEQF

CDR3 length: 11
clone size: -
J gene: TRBJ2-3
D gene: -
V gene: TRBV18
CDR3 protein: ASSPSFTDTQY

CDR3 length: 13
clone size: -
J gene: TRBJ2-2
D gene: TRBD1
V gene: TRBV27
CDR3 protein: ASSPQGQVTGELF

CDR3 length: 9
clone size: once
J gene: TRBJ1-1
D gene: -
V gene: TRBV5-1
CDR3 protein: ASTGGTEAF

CDR3 length: 13
clone size: -
J gene: TRBJ1-2
D gene: -
V gene: TRBV11-1
CDR3 protein: ASSGKSRKTYGYT

CDR3 length: 10
clone size: -
J gene: TRBJ1-2
D gene: -
V gene: TRBV5-1
CDR3 protein: ASGDTNYGYT